The TCR beta chain under discussion was sequenced for a study of blood T cell repertoires in COVID-19. Whole-study context: The origin of the acute and convalescent COVID-19 samples was the United States, Italy and Spain. The analysed material was cDNA or gDNA that came from T cells, B-cell-depleted T cells, or PBMCs.

V was pared by 4 bases and J by 3 bases, with 3 bases of the junction left unmatched. CDR1 SGHRS and CDR2 YFSETQ come from the germline V gene. The CDR3 has 14 amino acids. Authors' analysis steps: Reference gene primer amplification gave nucleated cell count estimates. Assay used: immunoSEQ multiplex PCR; TCRdb lists only in-frame clones, some missing. That table gives V, J and clone size, and the DNA gave D and trimming. Of under 200,000 clones in the sample, 87% were seen once. Sequenced: peripheral blood. This chain uses TRBV5-1 with TRBJ2-2; 7 positions match TRBD1. This TCR came from a man between 60 and 75 years old with active or convalescent COVID-19. This CDR3 is CASSRDSYTGELFF. In DNA form, the CDR3 reads TGCGCCAGCAGCCGGGACAGCTACACCGGGGAGCTGTTTTTT.